Below, 6 T cell receptor beta chains from the same sample are listed, as sequenced in a study of cytomegalovirus exposure and HLA in healthy donors. Primers: 60 Vbeta forward and 13 Jbeta reverse. Some clones are missing from TCRdb's copy, which holds only in-frame ones; the method was immunoSEQ multiplex PCR. Found here are some 200,000 clones, 80% to 85% of them singletons; the top ten hold about 1.7%. Sequencing input: PBMCs. The receptors here all came from a woman aged 18-29 years in good health and CMV-seronegative.

This sequence joins TRBV7-6 and TRBJ2-7, with 7 bases identical to TRBD2. This CDR3 comprises 17 residues. With 0 bases clipped from V and 1 base from J, the junction kept 9 bases outside the gene matches. CDR1 and CDR2 (germline): SGHVS, FNYEAQ. For the CDR3, the DNA is TGTGCCAGCAGCTTAGCAGGAGCGGGACGACCTTCCTACGAGCAGTACGTC. It codes for CASSLAGAGRPSYEQYV.

V usage is TRBV23-1 and J usage is TRBJ2-1; perhaps TRBD1 as D (5 bases). TRBV23-1 qualifies as an ORF whose function is uncertain. The CDR3 extends over 15 amino acids. V lost 0 bases and J 5 bases, leaving 11 bases between the germline ends. The CDR3 DNA is TGCGCCAGCAGTCAATCCCGCAGGGTGGACAATGAGCAGTTCTTC. The encoded protein is CASSQSRRVDNEQFF.

This clone showed up just a few times. V and J are TRBV2 and TRBJ1-1, with unresolved D. V dropped 10 bases and J dropped 0 bases, with 15 bases sitting between them. Germline V gives CDR1 SNHLY, CDR2 FYNNEI. The CDR3 totals 14 residues. The DNA for the CDR3 is TGTGCCATCCCCGGACTTTCTGTGAACACTGAAGCTTTCTTT. It translates to CAIPGLSVNTEAFF.

For the CDR3, the DNA is TGTGCCAGCTCGGTGTTTGGCGAGCAGTACTTC. This codes for CASSVFGEQYF. The chain has TRBV28 and TRBJ2-7; no firm D call. With 8 bases removed from V and 6 bases from J, the gap between germline ends came to 11 bases. Germline CDR1 and CDR2: MDHEN and SYDVKM. This CDR3 has 11 amino acids.

The chain has TRBV30 and TRBJ1-1; 7 bases are shared with TRBD1. V lost 4 bases to trimming and J lost 10 bases; unmatched junction nucleotides: 9. Looked up from germline, CDR1 is GTSNPN and CDR2 is SVGIG (reference sequence). This CDR3 comprises 12 residues. The DNA of the CDR3 is TGTGCCTGGATAATCAAGGGGGCATCAGCTTTCTTT. Translating gives CAWIIKGASAFF.

The V gene is TRBV2, the J gene TRBJ1-4; 10 nucleotides line up with TRBD1. With 6 bases clipped from V and 5 bases from J, the junction kept 6 bases outside the gene matches. The germline V gene encodes CDR1 SNHLY and CDR2 FYNNEI. This CDR3 comprises 15 residues. The CDR3 DNA follows: TGTGCCAGCAGGGGCCGGGACAGGGGAAATGAAAAACTGTTTTTT. This sequence encodes CASRGRDRGNEKLFF.